The present TCR beta chain was sequenced within a study of CD8+CD57+ T cells in acquired aplastic anemia. In patients chosen for sequencing, flow cytometry had shown CD8+CD57+ cell expansion. V shed 1 base, J shed 5 bases, and the junction held 2 bases outside the gene matches. Germline loops: CDR1 DFQATT, CDR2 SNEGSKA (reference sequence). CDR3 size: 12 residues. Profiling that covered TCR beta VDJ and CDR3 relied on genomic DNA as its template. Using its own MiXCR run on the reads, TCRdb lists one record per CDR3 protein. The table has over 150,000 distinct CDR3 sequences, 60% to 80% seen once. This sequence joins TRBV20-1 and TRBJ2-7; 7 nucleotides line up with TRBD2. The specimen was sorted CD4+, CD8+, or CD8+CD57+ T cells (not recorded which) from PBMCs. This sequence originates from a human donor with aplastic anemia. The CDR3 spells CSARGGGHEQYF. DNA for the CDR3: TGCAGTGCTAGAGGCGGGGGACACGAGCAGTACTTC.